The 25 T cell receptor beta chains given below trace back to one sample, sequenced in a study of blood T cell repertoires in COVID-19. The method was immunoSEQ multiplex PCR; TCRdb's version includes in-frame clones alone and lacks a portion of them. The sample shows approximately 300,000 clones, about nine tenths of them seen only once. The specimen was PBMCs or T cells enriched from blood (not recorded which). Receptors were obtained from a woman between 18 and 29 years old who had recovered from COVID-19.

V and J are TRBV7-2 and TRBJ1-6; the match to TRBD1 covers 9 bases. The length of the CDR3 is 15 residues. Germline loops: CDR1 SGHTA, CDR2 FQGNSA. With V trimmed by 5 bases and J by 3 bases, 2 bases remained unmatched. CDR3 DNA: TGTGCCAGCAGCACGGGACAGGGCTATAATTCACCCCTCCACTTT. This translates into CASSTGQGYNSPLHF.

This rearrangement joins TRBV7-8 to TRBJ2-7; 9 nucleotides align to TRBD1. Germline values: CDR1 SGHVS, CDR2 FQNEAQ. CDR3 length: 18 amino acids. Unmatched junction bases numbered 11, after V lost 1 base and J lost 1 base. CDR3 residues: CASSLVDGQGRESYEQYF. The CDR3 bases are TGTGCCAGCAGCTTAGTAGACGGACAGGGGAGGGAATCCTACGAGCAGTACTTC.

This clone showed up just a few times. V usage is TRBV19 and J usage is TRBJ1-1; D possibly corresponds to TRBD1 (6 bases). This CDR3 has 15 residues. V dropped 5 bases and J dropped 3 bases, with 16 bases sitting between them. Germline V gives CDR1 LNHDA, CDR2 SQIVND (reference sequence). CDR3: CASSAQQGDDTEAFF. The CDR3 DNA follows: TGTGCCAGTAGTGCCCAACAGGGTGACGACACTGAAGCTTTCTTT.

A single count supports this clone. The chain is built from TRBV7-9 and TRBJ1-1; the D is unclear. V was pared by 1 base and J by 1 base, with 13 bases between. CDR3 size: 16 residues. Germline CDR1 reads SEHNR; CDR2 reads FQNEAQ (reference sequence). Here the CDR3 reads CASSLEGGRGNTEAFF. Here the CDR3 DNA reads TGTGCCAGCAGCTTAGAAGGCGGGAGAGGGAACACTGAAGCTTTCTTT. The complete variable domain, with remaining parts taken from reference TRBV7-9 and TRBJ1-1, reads DTGVSQNPRHKITKRGQNVTFRCDPISEHNRLYWYRQTLGQGPEFLTYFQNEAQLEKSRLLSDRFSAERPKGSFSTLEIQRTEQGDSAMYLCASSLEGGRGNTEAFFGQGTRLTVV.

CDR3 DNA: TGTGCTAGTGGTTTGGGGACAGGGGACACAGATACGCAGTATTTT. Translation: CASGLGTGDTDTQYF. V is TRBV12-5 and J is TRBJ2-3, with 9 bases that match TRBD1. CDR1 and CDR2 from the germline V gene are LGHNT and FRNRAP. The CDR3 is 15 residues long. J was trimmed by 2 bases and V by 1 base; bases with no gene match: 1.

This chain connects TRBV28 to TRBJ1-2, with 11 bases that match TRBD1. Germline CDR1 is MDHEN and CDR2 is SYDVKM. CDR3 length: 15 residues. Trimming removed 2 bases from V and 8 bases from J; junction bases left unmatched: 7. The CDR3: CASSLRTGGKAGYTF. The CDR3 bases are TGTGCCAGCAGTTTAAGGACAGGGGGCAAAGCGGGCTACACCTTC.

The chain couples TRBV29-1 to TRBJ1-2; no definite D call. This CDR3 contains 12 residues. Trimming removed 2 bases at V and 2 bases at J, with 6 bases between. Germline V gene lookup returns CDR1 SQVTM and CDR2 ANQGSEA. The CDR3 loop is CSVERGNYGYTF. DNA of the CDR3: TGCAGCGTTGAACGAGGGAACTATGGCTACACCTTC.

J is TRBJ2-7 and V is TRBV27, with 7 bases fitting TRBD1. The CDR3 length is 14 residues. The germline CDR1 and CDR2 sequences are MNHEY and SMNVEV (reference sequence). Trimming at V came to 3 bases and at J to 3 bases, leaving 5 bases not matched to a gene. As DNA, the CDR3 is TGTGCCAGCAGTTTTGGGACAGCCAACTACGAGCAGTACTTC. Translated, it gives CASSFGTANYEQYF.

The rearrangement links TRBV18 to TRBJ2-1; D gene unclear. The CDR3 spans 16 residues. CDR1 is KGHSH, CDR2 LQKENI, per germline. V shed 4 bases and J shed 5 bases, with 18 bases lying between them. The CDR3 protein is CASSRGAAHQDNEQFF. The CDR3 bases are TGTGCCAGCTCACGAGGCGCAGCTCACCAAGACAATGAGCAGTTCTTC.

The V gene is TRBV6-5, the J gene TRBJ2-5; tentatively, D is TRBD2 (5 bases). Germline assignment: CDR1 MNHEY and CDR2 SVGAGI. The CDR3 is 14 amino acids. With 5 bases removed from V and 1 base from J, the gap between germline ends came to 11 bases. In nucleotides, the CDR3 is TGTGCCAGCAGTCCTCTAGCCAGCCAAGAGACCCAGTACTTC. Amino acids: CASSPLASQETQYF.

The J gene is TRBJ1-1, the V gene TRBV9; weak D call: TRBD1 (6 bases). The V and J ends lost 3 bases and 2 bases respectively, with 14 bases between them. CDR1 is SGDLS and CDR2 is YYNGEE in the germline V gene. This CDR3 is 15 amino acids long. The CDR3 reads CASSEEKGVNTEAFF. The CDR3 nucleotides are TGTGCCAGCAGCGAGGAAAAGGGGGTCAACACTGAAGCTTTCTTT.

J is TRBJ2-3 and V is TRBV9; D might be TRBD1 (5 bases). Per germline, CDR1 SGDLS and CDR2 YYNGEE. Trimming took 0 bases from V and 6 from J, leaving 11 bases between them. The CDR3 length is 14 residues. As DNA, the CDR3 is TGTGCCAGCAGCGTAGGAGAAGGGGTGGATACGCAGTATTTT. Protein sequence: CASSVGEGVDTQYF.

The CDR3 nucleotides read TGTGCCAGCAGTTCCTGGACAGCCAGTAATGAAAAACTGTTTTTT. It yields the protein CASSSWTASNEKLFF. The chain has TRBV28 and TRBJ1-4, with D tentatively TRBD1 (6 bases). Germline CDR1 and CDR2: MDHEN and SYDVKM. With 4 bases removed from V and 4 bases from J, the gap between germline ends came to 13 bases. The CDR3 is 15 amino acids. The whole variable domain, filled in from reference TRBV28 and TRBJ1-4, reads DVKVTQSSRYLVKRTGEKVFLECVQDMDHENMFWYRQDPGLGLRLIYFSYDVKMKEKGDIPEGYSVSREKKERFSLILESASTNQTSMYLCASSSWTASNEKLFFGSGTQLSVL.

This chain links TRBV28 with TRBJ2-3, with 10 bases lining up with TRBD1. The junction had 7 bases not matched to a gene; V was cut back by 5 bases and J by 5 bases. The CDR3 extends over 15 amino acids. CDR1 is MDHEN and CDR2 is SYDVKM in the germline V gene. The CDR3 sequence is CASSPPTGGLDTQYF. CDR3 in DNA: TGTGCCAGCAGTCCCCCGACAGGGGGCTTAGATACGCAGTATTTT.

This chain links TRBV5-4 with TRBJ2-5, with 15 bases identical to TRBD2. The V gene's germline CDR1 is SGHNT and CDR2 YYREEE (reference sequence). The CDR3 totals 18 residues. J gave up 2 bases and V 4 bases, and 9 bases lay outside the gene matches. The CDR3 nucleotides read TGTGCCAGCAGCCGAGGACTAGCGGGGGGGCCGGTACAAGAGACCCAGTACTTC. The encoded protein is CASSRGLAGGPVQETQYF. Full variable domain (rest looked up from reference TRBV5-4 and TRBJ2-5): ETGVTQSPTHLIKTRGQQVTLRCSSQSGHNTVSWYQQALGQGPQFIFQYYREEENGRGNFPPRFSGLQFPNYSSELNVNALELDDSALYLCASSRGLAGGPVQETQYFGPGTRLLVL.

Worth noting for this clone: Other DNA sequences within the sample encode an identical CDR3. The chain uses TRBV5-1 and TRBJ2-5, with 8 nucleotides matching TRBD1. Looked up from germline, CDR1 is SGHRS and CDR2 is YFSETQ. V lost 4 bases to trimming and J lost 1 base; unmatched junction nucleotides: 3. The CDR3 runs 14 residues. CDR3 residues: CASSPGQAQETQYF. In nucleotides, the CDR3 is TGCGCCAGCAGCCCGGGACAGGCCCAAGAGACCCAGTACTTC.

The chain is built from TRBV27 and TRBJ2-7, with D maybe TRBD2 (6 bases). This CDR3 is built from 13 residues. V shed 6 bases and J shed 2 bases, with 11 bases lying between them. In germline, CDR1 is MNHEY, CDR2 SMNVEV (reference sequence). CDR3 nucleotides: TGTGCCAGCAGCCGGGGACTTCCCTACGAGCAGTACTTC. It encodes CASSRGLPYEQYF.

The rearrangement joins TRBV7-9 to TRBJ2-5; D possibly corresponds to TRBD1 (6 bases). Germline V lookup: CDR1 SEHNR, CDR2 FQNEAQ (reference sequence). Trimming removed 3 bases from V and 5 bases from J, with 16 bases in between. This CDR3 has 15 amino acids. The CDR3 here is CASSFRAGAQETQYF. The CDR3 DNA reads TGTGCCAGCAGCTTTCGAGCAGGGGCGCAGGAGACCCAGTACTTC. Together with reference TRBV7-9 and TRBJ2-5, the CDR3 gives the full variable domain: DTGVSQNPRHKITKRGQNVTFRCDPISEHNRLYWYRQTLGQGPEFLTYFQNEAQLEKSRLLSDRFSAERPKGSFSTLEIQRTEQGDSAMYLCASSFRAGAQETQYFGPGTRLLVL.

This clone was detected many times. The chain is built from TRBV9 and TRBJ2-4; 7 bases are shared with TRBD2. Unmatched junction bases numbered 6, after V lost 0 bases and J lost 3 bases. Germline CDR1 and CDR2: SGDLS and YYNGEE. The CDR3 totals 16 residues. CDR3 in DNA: TGTGCCAGCAGCGTAGGTGAAGGGGAGGGCAAAAACATTCAGTACTTC. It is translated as CASSVGEGEGKNIQYF. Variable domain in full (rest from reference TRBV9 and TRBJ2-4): DSGVTQTPKHLITATGQRVTLRCSPRSGDLSVYWYQQSLDQGLQFLIQYYNGEERAKGNILERFSAQQFPDLHSELNLSSLELGDSALYFCASSVGEGEGKNIQYFGAGTRLSVL.

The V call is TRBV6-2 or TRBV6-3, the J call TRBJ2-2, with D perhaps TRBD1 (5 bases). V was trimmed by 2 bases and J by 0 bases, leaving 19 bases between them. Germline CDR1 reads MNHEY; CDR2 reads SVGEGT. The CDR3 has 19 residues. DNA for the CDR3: TGTGCCAGCAGTTACACCCATAAACAGGTCTACTCGAACACCGGGGAGCTGTTTTTT. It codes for CASSYTHKQVYSNTGELFF.

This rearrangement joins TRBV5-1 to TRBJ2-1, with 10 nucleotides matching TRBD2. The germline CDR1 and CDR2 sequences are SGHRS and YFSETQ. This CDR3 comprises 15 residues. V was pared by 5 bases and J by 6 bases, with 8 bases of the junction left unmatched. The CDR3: CASRPTSGRSNEQFF. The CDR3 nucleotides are TGCGCCAGCAGACCGACTAGCGGGCGTTCCAATGAGCAGTTCTTC.

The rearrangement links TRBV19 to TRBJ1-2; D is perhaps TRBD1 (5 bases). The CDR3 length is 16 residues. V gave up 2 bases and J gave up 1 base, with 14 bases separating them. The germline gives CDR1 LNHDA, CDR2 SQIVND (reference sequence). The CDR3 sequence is CASSISSSGLNYGYTF. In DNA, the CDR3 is TGTGCCAGTAGTATAAGTTCCTCGGGACTTAACTATGGCTACACCTTC.

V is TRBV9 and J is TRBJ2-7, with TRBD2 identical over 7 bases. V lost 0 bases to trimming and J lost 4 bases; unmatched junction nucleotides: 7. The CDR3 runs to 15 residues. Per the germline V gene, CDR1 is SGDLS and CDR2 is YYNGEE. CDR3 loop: CASSVGGGVGYEQYF. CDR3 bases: TGTGCCAGCAGCGTAGGGGGAGGGGTAGGGTACGAGCAGTACTTC.

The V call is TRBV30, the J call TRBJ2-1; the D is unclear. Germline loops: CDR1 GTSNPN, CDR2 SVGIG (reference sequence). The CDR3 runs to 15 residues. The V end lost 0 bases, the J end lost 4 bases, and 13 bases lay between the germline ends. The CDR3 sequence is CAWSVLTPLYNEQFF. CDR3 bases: TGTGCCTGGAGTGTTCTAACCCCCCTTTACAATGAGCAGTTCTTC. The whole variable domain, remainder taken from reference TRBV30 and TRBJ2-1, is SQTIHQWPATLVQPVGSPLSLECTVEGTSNPNLYWYRQAAGRGLQLLFYSVGIGQISSEVPQNLSASRPQDRQFILSSKKLLLSDSGFYLCAWSVLTPLYNEQFFGPGTRLTVL.

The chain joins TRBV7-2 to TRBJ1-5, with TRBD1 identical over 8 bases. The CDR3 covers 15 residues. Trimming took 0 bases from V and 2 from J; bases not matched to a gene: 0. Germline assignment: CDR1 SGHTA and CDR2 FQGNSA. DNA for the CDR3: TGTGCCAGCAGCTTAGCGACAGGGGGCAATCAGCCCCAGCATTTT. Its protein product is CASSLATGGNQPQHF.